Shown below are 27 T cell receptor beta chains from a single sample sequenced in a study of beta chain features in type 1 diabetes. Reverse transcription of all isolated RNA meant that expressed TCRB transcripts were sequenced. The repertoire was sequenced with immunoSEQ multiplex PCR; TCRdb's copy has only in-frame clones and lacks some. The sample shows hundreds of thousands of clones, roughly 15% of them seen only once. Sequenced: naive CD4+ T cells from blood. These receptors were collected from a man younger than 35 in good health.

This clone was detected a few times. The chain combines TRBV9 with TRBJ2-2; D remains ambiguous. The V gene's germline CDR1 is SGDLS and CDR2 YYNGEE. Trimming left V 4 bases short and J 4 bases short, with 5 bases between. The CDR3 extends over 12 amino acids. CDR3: CASSPTTGELFF. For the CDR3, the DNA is TGTGCCAGCAGCCCCACCACCGGGGAGCTGTTTTTT.

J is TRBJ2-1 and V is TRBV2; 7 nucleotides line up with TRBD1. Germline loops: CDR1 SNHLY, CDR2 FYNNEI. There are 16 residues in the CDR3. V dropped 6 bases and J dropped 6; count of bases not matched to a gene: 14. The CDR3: CASRRQGSTTLNEQFF. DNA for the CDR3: TGTGCCAGCAGGAGACAGGGCTCCACCACACTCAATGAGCAGTTCTTC. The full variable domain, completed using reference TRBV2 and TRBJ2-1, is EPEVTQTPSHQVTQMGQEVILRCVPISNHLYFYWYRQILGQKVEFLVSFYNNEISEKSEIFDDQFSVERPDGSNFTLKIRSTKLEDSAMYFCASRRQGSTTLNEQFFGPGTRLTVL.

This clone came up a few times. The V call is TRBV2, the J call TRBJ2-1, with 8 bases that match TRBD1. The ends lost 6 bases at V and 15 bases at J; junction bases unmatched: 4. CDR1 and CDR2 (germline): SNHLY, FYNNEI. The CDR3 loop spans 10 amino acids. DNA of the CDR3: TGTGCCAGCAGCTACAGGGGGATGTTCTTC. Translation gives CASSYRGMFF.

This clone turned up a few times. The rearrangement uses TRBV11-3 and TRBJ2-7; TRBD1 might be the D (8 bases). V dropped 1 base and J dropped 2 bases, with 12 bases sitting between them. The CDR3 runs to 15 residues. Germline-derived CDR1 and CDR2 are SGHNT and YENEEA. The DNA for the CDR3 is TGTGCCAGCAGCTTAGGGACAGGGAGGGCCTACGAGCAGTACTTC. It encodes CASSLGTGRAYEQYF.

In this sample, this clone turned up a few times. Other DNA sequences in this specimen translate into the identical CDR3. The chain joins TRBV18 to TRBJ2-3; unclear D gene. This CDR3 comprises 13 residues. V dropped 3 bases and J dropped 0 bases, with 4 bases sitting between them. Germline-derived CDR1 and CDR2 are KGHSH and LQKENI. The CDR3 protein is CASSPASTDTQYF. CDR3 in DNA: TGTGCCAGCTCACCGGCGAGCACAGATACGCAGTATTTT. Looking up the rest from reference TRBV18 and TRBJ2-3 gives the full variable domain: NAGVMQNPRHLVRRRGQEARLRCSPMKGHSHVYWYRQLPEEGLKFMVYLQKENIIDESGMPKERFSAEFPKEGPSILRIQQVVRGDSAAYFCASSPASTDTQYFGPGTRLTVL.

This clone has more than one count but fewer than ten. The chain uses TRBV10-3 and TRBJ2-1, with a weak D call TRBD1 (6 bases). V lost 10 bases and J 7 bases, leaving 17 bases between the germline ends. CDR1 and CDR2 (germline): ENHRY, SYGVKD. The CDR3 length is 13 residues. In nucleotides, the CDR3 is TGTGCCACCGACGAGGGGGTATTGAATGAGCAGTTCTTC. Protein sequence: CATDEGVLNEQFF.

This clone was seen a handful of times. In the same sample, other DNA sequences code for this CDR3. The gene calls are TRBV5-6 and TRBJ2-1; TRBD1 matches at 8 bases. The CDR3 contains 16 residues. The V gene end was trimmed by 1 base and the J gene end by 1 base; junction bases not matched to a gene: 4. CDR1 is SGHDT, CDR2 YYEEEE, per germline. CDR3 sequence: CASSLRRTGSYNEQFF. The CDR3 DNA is TGTGCCAGCAGCTTGCGAAGGACAGGGTCCTACAATGAGCAGTTCTTC. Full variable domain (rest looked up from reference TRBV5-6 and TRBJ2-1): DAGVTQSPTHLIKTRGQQVTLRCSPKSGHDTVSWYQQALGQGPQFIFQYYEEEERQRGNFPDRFSGHQFPNYSSELNVNALLLGDSALYLCASSLRRTGSYNEQFFGPGTRLTVL.

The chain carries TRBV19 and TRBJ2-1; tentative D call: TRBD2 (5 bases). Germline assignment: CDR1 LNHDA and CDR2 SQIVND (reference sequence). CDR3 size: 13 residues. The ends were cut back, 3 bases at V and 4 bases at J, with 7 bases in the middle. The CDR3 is CASSISGYNEQFF. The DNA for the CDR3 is TGTGCCAGTAGTATTTCGGGGTACAATGAGCAGTTCTTC.

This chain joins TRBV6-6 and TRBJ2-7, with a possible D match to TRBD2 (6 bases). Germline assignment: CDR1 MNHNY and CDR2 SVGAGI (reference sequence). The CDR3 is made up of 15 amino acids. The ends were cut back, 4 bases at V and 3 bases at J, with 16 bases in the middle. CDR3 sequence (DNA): TGTGCCAGCAGTTTCCACGGGACTGTATACTACGAGCAGTACTTC. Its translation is CASSFHGTVYYEQYF.

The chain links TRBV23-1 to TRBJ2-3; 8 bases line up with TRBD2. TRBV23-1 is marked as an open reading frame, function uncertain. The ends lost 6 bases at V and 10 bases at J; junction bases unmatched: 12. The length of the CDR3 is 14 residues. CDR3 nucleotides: TGCGCCAGCAGACACATTTCCCCAGCGGGAGCGCAGTATTTT. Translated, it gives CASRHISPAGAQYF.

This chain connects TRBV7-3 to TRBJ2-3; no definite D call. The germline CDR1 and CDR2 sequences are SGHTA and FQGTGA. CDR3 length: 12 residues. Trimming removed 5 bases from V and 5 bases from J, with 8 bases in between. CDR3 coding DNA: TGTGCCAGCAGCGTGACACGAGATACGCAGTATTTT. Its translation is CASSVTRDTQYF.

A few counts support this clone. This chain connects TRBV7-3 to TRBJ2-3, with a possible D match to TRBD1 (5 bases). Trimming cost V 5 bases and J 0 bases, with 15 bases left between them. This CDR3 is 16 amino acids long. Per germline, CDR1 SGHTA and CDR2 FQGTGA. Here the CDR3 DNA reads TGTGCCAGCAGCGACCAAATGGGGCCTAGCACAGATACGCAGTATTTT. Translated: CASSDQMGPSTDTQYF.

Written as DNA, the CDR3 is TGTGCCAGCAGCTTAGGAGGCTACACCGGGGAGCTGTTTTTT. This gives the protein CASSLGGYTGELFF. The rearrangement uses TRBV7-2 and TRBJ2-2, with unresolved D. Trimming removed 1 base at V and 3 bases at J, with 6 bases between. CDR1 and CDR2 from the germline V gene are SGHTA and FQGNSA. This CDR3 contains 14 residues. The whole variable domain, remainder taken from reference TRBV7-2 and TRBJ2-2, is GAGVSQSPSNKVTEKGKDVELRCDPISGHTALYWYRQSLGQGLEFLIYFQGNSAPDKSGLPSDRFSAERTGGSVSTLTIQRTQQEDSAVYLCASSLGGYTGELFFGEGSRLTVL.

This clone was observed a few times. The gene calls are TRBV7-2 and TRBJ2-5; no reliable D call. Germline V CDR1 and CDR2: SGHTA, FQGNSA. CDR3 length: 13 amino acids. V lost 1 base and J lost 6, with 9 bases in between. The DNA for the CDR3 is TGTGCCAGCAGCTTAGGAGTTCTTAAGACCCAGTACTTC. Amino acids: CASSLGVLKTQYF.

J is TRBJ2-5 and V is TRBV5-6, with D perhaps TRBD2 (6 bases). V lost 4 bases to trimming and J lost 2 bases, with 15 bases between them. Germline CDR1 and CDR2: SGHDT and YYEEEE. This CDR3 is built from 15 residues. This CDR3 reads CASSGGTGWQETQYF. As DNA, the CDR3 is TGTGCCAGCAGCGGAGGGACGGGTTGGCAAGAGACCCAGTACTTC.

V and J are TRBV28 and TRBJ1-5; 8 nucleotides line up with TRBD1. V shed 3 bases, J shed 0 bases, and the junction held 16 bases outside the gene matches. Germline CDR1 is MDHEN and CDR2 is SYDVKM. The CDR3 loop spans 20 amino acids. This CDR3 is CASSFGAGGGGLYSNQPQHF. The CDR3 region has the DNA TGTGCCAGCAGTTTCGGGGCAGGGGGCGGAGGGCTTTATAGCAATCAGCCCCAGCATTTT.

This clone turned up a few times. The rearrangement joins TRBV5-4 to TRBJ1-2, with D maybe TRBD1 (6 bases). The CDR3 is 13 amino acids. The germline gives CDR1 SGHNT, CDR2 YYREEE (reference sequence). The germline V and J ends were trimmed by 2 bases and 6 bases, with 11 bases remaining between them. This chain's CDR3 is CASSFTGTNGYTF. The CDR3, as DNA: TGTGCCAGCAGCTTTACAGGGACCAATGGCTACACCTTC. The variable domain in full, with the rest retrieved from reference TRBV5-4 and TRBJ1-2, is ETGVTQSPTHLIKTRGQQVTLRCSSQSGHNTVSWYQQALGQGPQFIFQYYREEENGRGNFPPRFSGLQFPNYSSELNVNALELDDSALYLCASSFTGTNGYTFGSGTRLTVV.

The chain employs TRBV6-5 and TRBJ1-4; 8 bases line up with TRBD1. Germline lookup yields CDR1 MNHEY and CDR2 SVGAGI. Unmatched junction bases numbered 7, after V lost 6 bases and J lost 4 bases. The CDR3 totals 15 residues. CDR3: CASSPTGEFNEKLFF. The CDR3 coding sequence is TGTGCCAGCAGCCCGACAGGGGAGTTTAATGAAAAACTGTTTTTT.

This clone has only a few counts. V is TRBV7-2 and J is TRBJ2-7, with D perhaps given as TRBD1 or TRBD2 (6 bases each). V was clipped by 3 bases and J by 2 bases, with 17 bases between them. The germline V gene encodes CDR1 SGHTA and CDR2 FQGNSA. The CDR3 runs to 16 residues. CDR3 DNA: TGTGCCAGCAGCTTTTCCGGGGGCGGCCAGGCCTACGAGCAGTACTTC. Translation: CASSFSGGGQAYEQYF.

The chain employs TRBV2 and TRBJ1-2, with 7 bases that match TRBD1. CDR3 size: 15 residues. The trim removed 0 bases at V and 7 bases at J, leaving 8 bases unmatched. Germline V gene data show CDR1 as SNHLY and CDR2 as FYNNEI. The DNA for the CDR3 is TGTGCCAGCAGTGAAGCAAGGGGGCGCTCAGCTGGCTACACCTTC. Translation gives CASSEARGRSAGYTF.

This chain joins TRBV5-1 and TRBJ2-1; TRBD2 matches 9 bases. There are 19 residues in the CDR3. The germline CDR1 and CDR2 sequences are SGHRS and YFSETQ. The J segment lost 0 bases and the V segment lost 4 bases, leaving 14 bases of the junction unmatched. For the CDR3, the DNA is TGCGCCAGCAGCCCGGGCGGGGGATGGGGACTAGCCTCCTACAATGAGCAGTTCTTC. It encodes CASSPGGGWGLASYNEQFF. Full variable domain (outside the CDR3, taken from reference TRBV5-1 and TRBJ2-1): KAGVTQTPRYLIKTRGQQVTLSCSPISGHRSVSWYQQTPGQGLQFLFEYFSETQRNKGNFPGRFSGRQFSNSRSEMNVSTLELGDSALYLCASSPGGGWGLASYNEQFFGPGTRLTVL.

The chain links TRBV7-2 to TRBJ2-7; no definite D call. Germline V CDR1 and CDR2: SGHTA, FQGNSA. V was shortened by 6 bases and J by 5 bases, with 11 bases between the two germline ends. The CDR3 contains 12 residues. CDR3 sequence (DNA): TGTGCCAGCAGTCGATCCCAGAACGAGCAGTACTTC. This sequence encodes CASSRSQNEQYF. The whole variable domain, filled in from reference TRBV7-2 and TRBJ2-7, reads GAGVSQSPSNKVTEKGKDVELRCDPISGHTALYWYRQSLGQGLEFLIYFQGNSAPDKSGLPSDRFSAERTGGSVSTLTIQRTQQEDSAVYLCASSRSQNEQYFGPGTRLTVT.

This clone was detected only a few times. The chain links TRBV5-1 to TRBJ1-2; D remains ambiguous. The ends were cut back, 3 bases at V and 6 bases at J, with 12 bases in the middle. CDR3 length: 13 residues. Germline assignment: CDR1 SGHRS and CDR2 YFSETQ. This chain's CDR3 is CASSWTGTDGYTF. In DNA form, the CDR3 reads TGCGCCAGCAGCTGGACGGGTACGGATGGCTACACCTTC.

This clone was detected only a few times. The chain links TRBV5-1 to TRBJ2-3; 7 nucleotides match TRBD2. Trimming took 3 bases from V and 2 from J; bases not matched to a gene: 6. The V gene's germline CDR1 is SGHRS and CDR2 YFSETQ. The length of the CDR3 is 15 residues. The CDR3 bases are TGCGCCAGCAGCTCCCTCGGGACTACCACAGATACGCAGTATTTT. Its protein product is CASSSLGTTTDTQYF.

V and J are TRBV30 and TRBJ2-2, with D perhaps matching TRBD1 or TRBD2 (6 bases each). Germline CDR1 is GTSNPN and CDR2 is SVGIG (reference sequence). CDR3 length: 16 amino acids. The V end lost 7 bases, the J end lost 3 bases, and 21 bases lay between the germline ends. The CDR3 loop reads CASRRGYRADTGELFF. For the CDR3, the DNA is TGTGCCTCCCGGCGGGGTTACAGGGCGGACACCGGGGAGCTGTTTTTT.

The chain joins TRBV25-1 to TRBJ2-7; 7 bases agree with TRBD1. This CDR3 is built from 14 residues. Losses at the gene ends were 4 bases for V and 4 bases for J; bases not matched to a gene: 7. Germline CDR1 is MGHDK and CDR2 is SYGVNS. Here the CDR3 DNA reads TGTGCCAGCAGTGGGGACAGCGATGATTACGAGCAGTACTTC. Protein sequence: CASSGDSDDYEQYF.

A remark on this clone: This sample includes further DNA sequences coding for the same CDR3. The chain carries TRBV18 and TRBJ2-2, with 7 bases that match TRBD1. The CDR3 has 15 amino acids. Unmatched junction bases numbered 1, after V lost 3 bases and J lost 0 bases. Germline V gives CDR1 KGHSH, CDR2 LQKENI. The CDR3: CASSPGQANTGELFF. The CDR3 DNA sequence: TGTGCCAGCTCACCCGGACAGGCGAACACCGGGGAGCTGTTTTTT.